This T cell receptor (beta chain) was recorded in a study of breast tumors, draining lymph nodes, adjacent tissues. TCRdb independently ran MiXCR on the multiplex PCR reads; one entry per CDR3 protein. This table holds under 350,000 distinct CDR3 sequences, about 30% found once. This clonotype was counted ten times or more. Its antigen is currently unknown. V lost 4 bases, J lost 2 bases, and 13 bases lay in between. Looked up from germline, CDR1 is LNHDA and CDR2 is SQIVND (reference sequence). The CDR3 totals 15 residues. Axillary draining lymph nodes of breast cancer patients supplied the node samples. Study conclusions and caveats: Tumors had less TCR diversity than lymph nodes, more than nontumor tissue. Findings are consistent with lymph node origin and intratumoral expansion of most tumor T cells.

The chain combines TRBV19 with TRBJ2-3; D possibly corresponds to TRBD2 (6 bases). The clonotype was recovered from a female donor with breast cancer. Some clones in this sample may be carry-over from other donors' samples. The sequenced material came from axillary lymph node tissue. The CDR3 protein is CASSNKGLPTDTQYF. CDR3 DNA sequence: TGTGCCAGTAGTAATAAGGGACTCCCCACAGATACGCAGTATTTT.